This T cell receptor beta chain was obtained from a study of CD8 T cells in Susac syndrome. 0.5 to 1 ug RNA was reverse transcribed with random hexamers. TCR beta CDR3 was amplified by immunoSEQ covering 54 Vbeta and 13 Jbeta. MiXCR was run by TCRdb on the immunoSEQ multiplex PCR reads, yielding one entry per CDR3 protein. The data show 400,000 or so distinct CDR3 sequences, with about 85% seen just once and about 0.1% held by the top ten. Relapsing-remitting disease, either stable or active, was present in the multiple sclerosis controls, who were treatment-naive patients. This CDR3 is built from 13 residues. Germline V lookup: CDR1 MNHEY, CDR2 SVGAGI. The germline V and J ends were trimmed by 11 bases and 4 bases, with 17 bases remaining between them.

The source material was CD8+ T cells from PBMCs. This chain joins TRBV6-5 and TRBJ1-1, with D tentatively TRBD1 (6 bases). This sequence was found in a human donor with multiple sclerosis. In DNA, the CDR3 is TGTGCCTCCGGGGAGGGGGAACCCACTGAAGCTTTCTTT. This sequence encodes CASGEGEPTEAFF.